This TCR beta chain stems from a study of control samples from healthy donors and cancer patients. The method was immunoSEQ multiplex PCR; TCRdb's version includes in-frame clones alone and lacks a portion of them. The sample holds 130,000 or so clones, 87% seen once. This CDR3 is built from 11 residues. Between the trimmed V and J ends, which lost 4 bases and 10 bases, there was a span of 11 bases. Germline values: CDR1 SGHDT, CDR2 YYEEEE. The count of this clone is one. This chain connects TRBV5-6 to TRBJ1-1; D ambiguous. The receptor comes from a man aged 25 to 45 in good health. The sequencing sample was made of blood. In DNA form, the CDR3 reads TGTGCCAGCAGCGGCGACACCGGAGCTTTCTTT. Its translation: CASSGDTGAFF.